A single sample is the source of the 3 T cell receptor beta chains below, sequenced in a study of early T cells in non-severe SARS-CoV-2 infection. TCRdb processed the 5' RACE reads anew with MiXCR; each CDR3 protein has one entry. The data contain tens of thousands of distinct CDR3 sequences, less than 11% of them singletons. Input material: whole blood. The receptors were gathered from an adult who was a healthcare worker with PCR-confirmed SARS-CoV-2 infection or an uninfected control (not recorded which).

This clonotype was seen only a few times. The chain is built from TRBV5-1 and TRBJ2-7; 7 nucleotides line up with TRBD1. V was pared by 8 bases and J by 2 bases, with 10 bases of the junction left unmatched. Per the germline V gene, CDR1 is SGHRS and CDR2 is YFSETQ. The CDR3 spans 14 residues. This chain's CDR3 is CARYNRDRTYEQYF. The CDR3, as DNA: TGCGCCAGGTATAACCGGGACAGAACCTACGAGCAGTACTTC.

In this sample, this clonotype turned up a few times. This chain connects TRBV6-2 or TRBV6-3 to TRBJ1-5, with a tentative D call TRBD1 (6 bases). The ends were cut back, 2 bases at V and 2 bases at J, with 13 bases in the middle. Germline V gene data show CDR1 as MNHEY and CDR2 as SVGEGT. The CDR3 has 16 residues. In nucleotides, the CDR3 is TGTGCCAGCAGTTACCACAGGGTGTTGGGCAATCAGCCCCAGCATTTT. Translation: CASSYHRVLGNQPQHF.

This clonotype was seen ten or more times. This chain links TRBV9 with TRBJ1-5; 8 bases align to TRBD1. The CDR3 has 14 amino acids. V shed 4 bases, J shed 7 bases, and the junction held 7 bases outside the gene matches. Germline V gene sequence: CDR1 SGDLS, CDR2 YYNGEE. CDR3 sequence: CASSKGTGEQPQHF. The CDR3 DNA is TGTGCCAGCAGCAAAGGGACAGGAGAGCAGCCCCAGCATTTT. The complete variable domain, with remaining parts taken from reference TRBV9 and TRBJ1-5, reads DSGVTQTPKHLITATGQRVTLRCSPRSGDLSVYWYQQSLDQGLQFLIQYYNGEERAKGNILERFSAQQFPDLHSELNLSSLELGDSALYFCASSKGTGEQPQHFGDGTRLSIL.